This T cell receptor beta chain was found in a study of cytomegalovirus exposure and HLA in healthy donors. Study-level findings and limits: In vitro checks showed that a few CMV-associated chains really do target CMV antigens. Within a later analysis, the majority of CMV-associated TCR beta chains appeared HLA-restricted. Later work found that TCR association rates differed between HLA loci; DRB1 had the most and HLA-C the fewest.

The PCR contained 60 Vbeta and 13 Jbeta primers. The table came from immunoSEQ multiplex PCR; TCRdb's copy has only in-frame clones and leaves some out. Of over 85,000 clones detected, approximately 78% appear once; the ten largest clones hold approximately 1.3%. A note on this clone: Its antigen is unknown.

There are 18 residues in the CDR3. The V end was cut by 2 bases, the J end by 6 bases, with 22 bases between. The germline V gene encodes CDR1 SGHAT and CDR2 FQNNGV. Everyone who donated was a healthy bone marrow donor. Sequences were obtained from PBMCs. The TCR sequence derives from a woman aged 30 to 39 in good health and CMV-seronegative. The rearrangement links TRBV11-2 to TRBJ2-2; perhaps TRBD1 as D (5 bases). The CDR3: CASSLRLGRQGDPGELFF. The CDR3 DNA follows: TGTGCCAGCAGCTTAAGGTTGGGGCGGCAGGGTGATCCCGGGGAGCTGTTTTTT.